This T cell receptor beta chain was documented in a study of T cell responses to AZD1222 COVID-19 vaccine. Study-level results: Clonal diversity was possibly underestimated, and the donors were mostly white British, with more females. At 160-218 and 743-854, vaccine-associated CD4 TCRs were dominant, and they spanned spike. Recipients of two AZD1222 doses showed rising Spike-specific TCR breadth and depth. All repertoire sampling was performed exclusively after the peak T cell response.

A remark on this clone: The antigen is undetermined.

Profiling relied on immunoSEQ multiplex PCR, and the TCRdb table lists in-frame clones only, not all of them. This sample carries approximately 99,000 clones, approximately 90% of them seen once, and the ten largest clones take just over 8%. This CDR3 has 14 amino acids. Germline loops: CDR1 LGHDT, CDR2 YNNKEL (reference sequence). The V end lost 2 bases, the J end lost 5 bases, and 13 bases lay between the germline ends. This sequence joins TRBV3-1 (or the pseudogene TRBV3-2) and TRBJ2-7, with D perhaps assigned TRBD1 or TRBD2 (6 bases each). The TCR sequence derives from an adult who received the AZD1222 COVID-19 vaccine. The sample was peripheral blood, taken 28 days after the second AZD1222 dose. The CDR3 loop is CASSQPGAHNEQYF. The CDR3, as DNA: TGTGCCAGCAGCCAACCGGGGGCGCATAACGAGCAGTACTTC.